The sequence of this TCR beta chain was determined in a study of vaccination and CD4 T cells after COVID-19. The study sequenced cultured CD4+ T cell DNA using the Oncomine TCR Beta short-read assay. One entry per CDR3 protein results from TCRdb running MiXCR on the PCR reads. The repertoire holds about 20,000 distinct CDR3 sequences, with 66% as singletons. Stated treatment: approximately 9-day PBMC culture with coronavirus spike peptide pools or control peptides (ViraFEST assay). About this clonotype: Antigen: not known.

Germline CDR1 and CDR2: SGHRS and YFSETQ. The V and J ends lost 3 bases and 6 bases respectively, with 13 bases between them. The CDR3 is made up of 14 amino acids. This TCR derives from a human donor who had recovered from COVID-19. Sample: CD4+ T cells from blood, cultured in vitro. The chain uses TRBV5-1 and TRBJ1-5; TRBD1 is a possible D gene (5 bases). The CDR3 nucleotides read TGCGCCAGCAGCTCGGAAGCAGGGAGTCAGCCCCAGCATTTT. The encoded protein is CASSSEAGSQPQHF.